The present entry profiles one TCR beta chain with its context. Its antigen is still unknown. One junction end does not reproduce the germline sequence, and a read error may be involved. The source of the sample is a study of PD-1 blockade in classical Hodgkin lymphoma. General study results and limits: Healthy donors were reported to have higher baseline TCR diversity than newly diagnosed patients. Complete responders possessed baseline diversity comparable to newly diagnosed patients.

Relapses following autologous stem cell transplantation were seen in all patients, with brentuximab vedotin exposure varying. Profiled with immunoSEQ multiplex PCR; TCRdb holds only in-frame clones, not every one. The repertoire consists of some 30,000 clones, with under 70% occurring once and the leading ten covering over 12%. The CDR3 contains 17 residues. Germline-derived CDR1 and CDR2 are SGHVS and FNYEAQ. The sample here was peripheral blood mononuclear cells (PBMCs), taken before the second cycle of nivolumab. This TCR came from a human donor with classical Hodgkin lymphoma. The chain has TRBV7-6 and TRBJ1-3; D possibly corresponds to TRBD1 (5 bases). CDR3 protein: CASSPGWGLLLGSTIYF. The CDR3 DNA reads TGTGCCAGCAGCCCGGGCTGGGGGTTACTCTTAGGAAGCACCATATATTTT.